This T cell receptor beta chain was retrieved from a study of blood T cell repertoires in COVID-19. Germline CDR1 and CDR2: WSHSY and SAAADI. The CDR3 contains 15 residues. The V gene lost 3 bases and the J gene lost 3 bases, with 12 bases spanning the gap. Here immunoSEQ multiplex PCR was the method, and the copy in TCRdb shows in-frame clones only, minus some. The sample records 130,000 to 150,000 clones, 88% being singletons. This clone was counted between two and nine times. The specimen sequenced was peripheral blood. This chain joins TRBV10-2 and TRBJ1-5, with D maybe TRBD1 (6 bases). This receptor was identified in a human donor in a cohort sampled during active COVID-19. CDR3 nucleotide sequence: TGCGCCAGCAGTGAATTCCACAGGGACAATCAGCCCCAGCATTTT. The encoded protein is CASSEFHRDNQPQHF.